Below, 10 T cell receptor beta chains from the same sample are listed, as sequenced in a study of PD-1 blockade in classical Hodgkin lymphoma. Data came from immunoSEQ multiplex PCR; TCRdb stores just in-frame clones and leaves some out. Here the sample spans some 7,100 clones, over 60% being singletons. No patient escaped relapse after autologous stem cell transplantation, and brentuximab vedotin exposure varied. The sequenced sample was peripheral blood mononuclear cells (PBMCs), obtained at baseline. Receptors were obtained from a human donor with classical Hodgkin lymphoma.

The chain joins TRBV4-3 to TRBJ2-2, with 12 bases identical to TRBD2. This CDR3 is built from 18 residues. Germline CDR1 LGHNA, CDR2 YSLEER. V shed 0 bases and J 5 bases; nucleotides not matched to a gene: 7. CDR3 sequence: CASSQDGLAGGRTGELFF. CDR3 nucleotide sequence: TGCGCCAGCAGCCAAGATGGCCTAGCGGGAGGGCGGACCGGGGAGCTGTTTTTT.

V usage is TRBV4-3 and J usage is TRBJ1-4; D remains unclear. V shed 0 bases and J shed 0 bases, with 8 bases lying between them. This CDR3 spans 16 amino acids. Germline V gene sequence: CDR1 LGHNA, CDR2 YSLEER. The chain's CDR3 is CASSQDPRATNEKLFF. Here the CDR3 DNA reads TGCGCCAGCAGCCAAGATCCTAGAGCAACTAATGAAAAACTGTTTTTT.

Worth noting for this clone: This sample includes further DNA sequences coding for the same CDR3. This sequence joins TRBV11-3 and TRBJ1-2; 8 bases are shared with TRBD1. CDR1 SGHNT and CDR2 YENEEA come from the germline V gene. Trimming removed 10 bases from V and 5 bases from J; junction bases left unmatched: 9. The CDR3 sequence is 13 residues long. The CDR3 sequence is CAIPDRENYGYTF. CDR3 DNA sequence: TGTGCCATCCCGGACAGGGAAAATTATGGCTACACCTTC.

This clone was seen just once. The rearrangement links TRBV28 to TRBJ2-3; D remains ambiguous. Germline lookup yields CDR1 MDHEN and CDR2 SYDVKM. V was clipped by 8 bases and J by 0 bases, with 9 bases between them. The CDR3 length is 13 residues. The CDR3 spells CASEDTSTDTQYF. DNA for the CDR3: TGTGCCAGCGAGGATACTAGCACAGATACGCAGTATTTT.

This chain uses TRBV4-1 with TRBJ1-2; 8 nucleotides match TRBD1. The germline CDR1 and CDR2 sequences are MGHRA and YSYEKL. V lost 2 bases to trimming and J lost 7 bases; unmatched junction nucleotides: 12. This CDR3 spans 16 amino acids. CDR3 sequence reads: CASSQSVAGGESGYTF. The CDR3, as DNA: TGCGCCAGCAGCCAATCTGTCGCAGGGGGCGAAAGTGGCTACACCTTC.

This clone was observed a few times. The J gene is TRBJ2-7, the V gene TRBV5-1; 9 nucleotides agree with TRBD1. The CDR3 contains 15 residues. CDR1 SGHRS and CDR2 YFSETQ come from the germline V gene. The V and J ends lost 7 bases and 5 bases, in that order; junction bases with no gene match: 13. The chain's CDR3 is CASRDAGTGYHEQYF. In nucleotides, the CDR3 is TGCGCCAGCCGCGACGCCGGGACAGGGTACCACGAGCAGTACTTC.

The chain has TRBV30 and TRBJ2-7; no firm D call. Germline values: CDR1 GTSNPN, CDR2 SVGIG (reference sequence). The ends were cut back, 4 bases at V and 5 bases at J, with 18 bases in the middle. CDR3 size: 14 residues. The CDR3 nucleotides read TGTGCCTGGACCTCAGACGGGTTTCGCCACGAGCAGTACTTC. Residues: CAWTSDGFRHEQYF.

The rearrangement joins TRBV4-3 to TRBJ1-4; TRBD1 matches 11 bases. Germline CDR1 and CDR2: LGHNA and YSLEER. The length of the CDR3 is 16 residues. V shed 0 bases and J 8 bases; nucleotides not matched to a gene: 5. The CDR3 region has the DNA TGCGCCAGCAGCCAAGATGGACAGGGGGCCGGAGAAAAACTGTTTTTT. It translates to CASSQDGQGAGEKLFF.

The chain joins TRBV19 to TRBJ2-3, with 7 bases identical to TRBD2. Unmatched junction bases numbered 4, after V lost 7 bases and J lost 3 bases. This CDR3 has 13 residues. CDR1 and CDR2 (germline): LNHDA, SQIVND (reference sequence). The CDR3 loop is CASKQRGTDTQYF. CDR3 coding DNA: TGTGCCAGTAAACAGCGGGGAACAGATACGCAGTATTTT.

J is TRBJ2-5 and V is TRBV5-6; no clear D. Between the trimmed V and J ends, which lost 5 bases and 1 base, there was a span of 3 bases. This CDR3 spans 11 amino acids. Germline values: CDR1 SGHDT, CDR2 YYEEEE. The CDR3 bases are TGTGCCAGCAGTTCCCAAGAGACCCAGTACTTC. Translating it yields CASSSQETQYF.